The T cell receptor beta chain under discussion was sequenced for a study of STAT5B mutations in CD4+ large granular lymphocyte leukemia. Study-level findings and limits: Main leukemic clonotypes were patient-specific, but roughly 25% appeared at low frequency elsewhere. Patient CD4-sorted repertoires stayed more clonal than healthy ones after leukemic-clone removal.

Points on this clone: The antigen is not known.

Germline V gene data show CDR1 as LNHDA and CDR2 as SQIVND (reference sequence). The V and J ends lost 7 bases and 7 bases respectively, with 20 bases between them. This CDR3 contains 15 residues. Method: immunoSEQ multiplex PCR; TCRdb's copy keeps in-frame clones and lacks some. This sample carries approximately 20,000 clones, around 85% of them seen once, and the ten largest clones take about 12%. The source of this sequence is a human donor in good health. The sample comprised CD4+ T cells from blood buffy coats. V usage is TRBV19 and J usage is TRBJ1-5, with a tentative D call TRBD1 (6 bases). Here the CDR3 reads CASTDGGPGKQPQHF. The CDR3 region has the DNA TGTGCCAGTACCGACGGGGGCCCGGGAAAACAGCCCCAGCATTTT.